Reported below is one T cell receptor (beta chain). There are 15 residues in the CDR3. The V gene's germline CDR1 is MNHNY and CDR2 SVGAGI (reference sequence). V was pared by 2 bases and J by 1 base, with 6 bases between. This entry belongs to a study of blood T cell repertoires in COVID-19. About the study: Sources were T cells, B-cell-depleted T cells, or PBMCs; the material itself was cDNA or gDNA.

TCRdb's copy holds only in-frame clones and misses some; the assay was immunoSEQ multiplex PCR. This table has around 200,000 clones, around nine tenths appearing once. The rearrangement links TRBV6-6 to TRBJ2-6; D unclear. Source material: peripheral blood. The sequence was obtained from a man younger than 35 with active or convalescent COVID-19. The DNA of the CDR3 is TGTGCCAGCAGTTACCCGGGTTCTGGGGCCAACGTCCTGACTTTC. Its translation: CASSYPGSGANVLTF.